The 9 T cell receptor beta chains in this list originate from one sample, sequenced in a study of pediatric ulcerative colitis. The method was immunoSEQ multiplex PCR; TCRdb's version includes in-frame clones alone and lacks a portion of them. The sample lists about 34,000 clones; 75% were seen once. The rectum was sampled with one to two pinch biopsies at colonoscopy. The sample comprised gut tissue. The receptor set was obtained from a boy between 10 and 17 years old with severe ulcerative colitis.

The chain joins TRBV6-4 to TRBJ2-2; D unclear. Germline V gene lookup returns CDR1 MRHNA and CDR2 SNTAGT. CDR3 length equals 13 residues. Trimming stripped 2 bases from V and 4 bases from J, with 5 bases between. The CDR3 protein is CASSDTGTGELFF. As DNA, the CDR3 is TGTGCCAGCAGTGACACCGGCACCGGGGAGCTGTTTTTT.

The chain carries TRBV10-3 and TRBJ2-1; D not resolved. V shed 4 bases and J shed 0 bases, with 13 bases lying between them. CDR1 ENHRY and CDR2 SYGVKD come from the germline V gene. The CDR3 spans 16 residues. CDR3 coding DNA: TGTGCCATCAGTGGGAGTTTAGCTAGCTCCTACAATGAGCAGTTCTTC. It specifies CAISGSLASSYNEQFF.

This chain connects TRBV5-1 to TRBJ1-5; the match to TRBD1 covers 10 bases. The J segment lost 4 bases and the V segment lost 4 bases, leaving 8 bases of the junction unmatched. The germline gives CDR1 SGHRS, CDR2 YFSETQ. CDR3 length: 16 residues. This CDR3 reads CASSPGTGVANQPQHF. The DNA of the CDR3 is TGCGCCAGCAGCCCGGGGACAGGGGTAGCAAATCAGCCCCAGCATTTT.

There are a few counts of this clone. The V gene is TRBV7-2, the J gene TRBJ1-1; D unclear. The CDR3 runs to 13 residues. Germline assignment: CDR1 SGHTA and CDR2 FQGNSA. Trimming removed 3 bases at V and 5 bases at J, with 10 bases between. In DNA form, the CDR3 reads TGTGCCAGCAGCTTTCGAAGTAGGACTGAAGCTTTCTTT. Translated, it gives CASSFRSRTEAFF.

The V call is TRBV29-1, the J call TRBJ1-2; D ambiguous. Germline V lookup: CDR1 SQVTM, CDR2 ANQGSEA. Between the trimmed V and J ends, which lost 3 bases and 3 bases, there was a span of 14 bases. The length of the CDR3 is 14 residues. The CDR3 nucleotides are TGCAGCGTTGATTCCACCGGGAGGGACTATGGCTACACCTTC. The encoded protein is CSVDSTGRDYGYTF. The full variable domain, completed using reference TRBV29-1 and TRBJ1-2, is SAVISQKPSRDICQRGTSLTIQCQVDSQVTMMFWYRQQPGQSLTLIATANQGSEATYESGFVIDKFPISRPNLTFSTLTVSNMSPEDSSIYLCSVDSTGRDYGYTFGSGTRLTVV.

This clone appeared a few times. The CDR3 coding sequence is TGTGCCAGCAGTACCCTCCACTTGGATGGCTACACCTTC. It encodes CASSTLHLDGYTF. This chain links TRBV28 with TRBJ1-2, with D unclear. CDR3 length equals 13 residues. The V end lost 5 bases, the J end lost 6 bases, and 13 bases lay between the germline ends. CDR1 is MDHEN and CDR2 is SYDVKM in the germline V gene.

The genes are TRBV6-5 and TRBJ2-3; the match to TRBD2 covers 9 bases. The CDR3 length is 14 residues. Germline assignment: CDR1 MNHEY and CDR2 SVGAGI. V trimming: 8 bases; J trimming: 0 bases; junction bases outside the gene matches: 3. The CDR3 here is CASRGGASTDTQYF. The DNA for the CDR3 is TGTGCCAGCCGCGGGGGGGCTAGCACAGATACGCAGTATTTT.

The V gene is TRBV28, the J gene TRBJ1-1; 12 bases align to TRBD1. V lost 7 bases to trimming and J lost 1 base; unmatched junction nucleotides: 13. The germline V gene encodes CDR1 MDHEN and CDR2 SYDVKM. The CDR3 covers 18 residues. CDR3 protein: CASTFRRDRGRRNTEAFF. The CDR3 DNA is TGTGCCAGCACCTTCCGAAGGGACAGGGGGCGTCGGAACACTGAAGCTTTCTTT.

CDR3 in amino acids: CASSAPGQMNTEAFF. CDR3 sequence (DNA): TGTGCCAGCAGCGCACCGGGACAGATGAACACTGAAGCTTTCTTT. The chain combines TRBV27 with TRBJ1-1, with 7 bases aligning to TRBD1. The CDR3 length is 15 residues. J gave up 0 bases and V 6 bases, and 7 bases lay outside the gene matches. The germline V gene has CDR1 MNHEY and CDR2 SMNVEV (reference sequence).